A selection of T cell receptor beta chains follows, all from one sample in a study of blood T cell repertoires in COVID-19. Produced via immunoSEQ multiplex PCR; TCRdb's table is partial and in-frame only. The top ten hold around 8.1% of the sample, which has roughly 160,000 clones, 79% seen once. The sequenced material came from peripheral blood. The receptors originated from a woman between 55 and 75 years old with COVID-19, enrolled during active disease. Each CDR3 is given with its conserved first and last residue. Each record gives: D gene, J gene, clone size, V gene, CDR3 DNA, CDR3 protein. The D gene is left open where the match is weak. Only some rows state a clone size, as once, few, many or a class for expanded clones.

D: -; J: TRBJ1-4; size: -; V: TRBV6-5; DNA: TGTGCCAGCACAAAGGGGACTTGGGGTGAAAAACTGTTTTTT; CDR3: CASTKGTWGEKLFF
D: TRBD1; J: TRBJ2-7; size: few; V: TRBV7-2; DNA: TGTGCCAGCAGCACAGACAGGGGCAGGCAGTACTTC; CDR3: CASSTDRGRQYF
D: TRBD1; J: TRBJ1-5; size: few; V: TRBV30; DNA: TGTGCCTCTGCCGACAGGGGGAATCAGCCCCAGCATTTT; CDR3: CASADRGNQPQHF
D: TRBD2; J: TRBJ2-7; size: -; V: TRBV6-2/TRBV6-3; DNA: TGTGCCAGCAGTTCTGGAAGGGGACTAGCGGGAGTACTCAACCATTACGAGCAGTACTTC; CDR3: CASSSGRGLAGVLNHYEQYF
D: TRBD1; J: TRBJ1-4; size: -; V: TRBV11-1; DNA: TGTGCCAGCAGCCCACCGGGACAGGGAAATGAAAAACTGTTTTTT; CDR3: CASSPPGQGNEKLFF
D: TRBD1; J: TRBJ1-5; size: few; V: TRBV6-5; DNA: TGTGCCAGCAGACCGGGACAGAGCAATCAGCCCCAGCATTTT; CDR3: CASRPGQSNQPQHF
D: TRBD2; J: TRBJ2-3; size: -; V: TRBV23-1; DNA: TGCGCCAGCATCCTCCCCCGGCTGGCGGGGGGGGGCACAGATACGCAGTATTTT; CDR3: CASILPRLAGGGTDTQYF
D: -; J: TRBJ1-1; size: few; V: TRBV4-2; DNA: TGTGCCAGCAGCCAATCTGACGGACAGCTTATGAACACTGAAGCTTTCTTT; CDR3: CASSQSDGQLMNTEAFF
D: TRBD2; J: TRBJ2-1; size: -; V: TRBV19; DNA: TGTGCCAGTAGTCGAGGACTAGCGGGATCTGAGCAGTTCTTC; CDR3: CASSRGLAGSEQFF
D: TRBD1; J: TRBJ1-2; size: -; V: TRBV7-3; DNA: TGTGCCAGCAGCTCCCAGCCCGGGACAGACTATGGCTACACCTTC; CDR3: CASSSQPGTDYGYTF
D: -; J: TRBJ2-6; size: few; V: TRBV4-1; DNA: TGCGCCAGCAGCCAAGATTCCGTTAATTGGGCCAACGTCCTGACTTTC; CDR3: CASSQDSVNWANVLTF
D: -; J: TRBJ2-2; size: many; V: TRBV2; DNA: TGTGCCTCTAGAGGGCAGACTTACACCGGGGAGCTGTTTTTT; CDR3: CASRGQTYTGELFF